These 32 T cell receptor beta chains came from one sample sequenced in a study of tissue T cells after allogeneic stem cell transplantation. Generated by immunoSEQ multiplex PCR, the TCRdb table keeps only in-frame clones and is missing some. The sample carries about 1,800 clones, approximately 60% recorded once. Stated time point: mouse harvest day 7 after allogeneic transplant. The graft held 10^6 splenic CD5+ T cells and 10^7 T-cell-depleted bone marrow cells. Sequences were obtained from liver tissue. The receptors here all came from a female BALB/c mouse given C57BL/6 T cells with graft-versus-host disease after an allogeneic hematopoietic cell transplant.

For this clone: Genes and germline come from the mouse. Read data end 1 residue before the CDR3 end; the end is taken from the germline J gene. The chain joins TRBV13-1 to TRBJ2-7; 8 bases fit TRBD1. The CDR3 runs to 13 residues. The V gene end was trimmed by 3 bases and the J gene end by 7 bases; junction bases not matched to a gene: 6. Germline V gives CDR1 NSHNY, CDR2 SYGAGN. CDR3 bases read: TGTGCCAGCAGTGGCAGGGGGCGCGGAGAACAGTAC. As protein: CASSGRGRGEQY. The whole CDR3 is CASSGRGRGEQYF.

Comments on this clone: Here the gene names and germline are mouse. The read ends 1 residue shy of where the CDR3 ends; the end is completed using the germline J gene. V gene TRBV3 combines with J gene TRBJ2-4; 10 bases match TRBD2. The CDR3 covers 15 residues. The germline V gene encodes CDR1 SNHLY and CDR2 FYNGKV (reference sequence). J lost 1 base, V lost 2 bases, and 0 bases had no gene match. The sequenced CDR3 bases are TGTGCCAGCAGCTTAACTGGGGGGGGTCAAAACACCTTGTAC. Translation: CASSLTGGGQNTLY. The CDR3 reads in full as CASSLTGGGQNTLYF.

About this clone itself: Gene names denote mouse genes. The read terminates 1 residue before the CDR3 end, so the remaining end is supplied by the germline J gene. The genes are TRBV3 and TRBJ2-7, with TRBD2 matching 8 bases. There are 14 residues in the CDR3. J lost 3 bases, V lost 2 bases, and 3 bases had no gene match. The germline CDR1 and CDR2 sequences are SNHLY and FYNGKV (reference sequence). The CDR3 region is CASSLPGLVYEQYF. CDR3 DNA (partial): TGTGCCAGCAGCTTACCGGGACTGGTCTATGAACAGTAC.

Remarks on this clone: Mouse gene names apply. The CDR3 end lies 1 residue beyond the end of the read and is filled in from the germline J gene. The chain recombines TRBV15 with TRBJ2-1; the D gene is possibly TRBD1 (6 bases). V was trimmed by 3 bases and J by 0 bases, leaving 9 bases between them. This CDR3 contains 15 residues. CDR1 is SGHND and CDR2 is FRSKSL in the germline V gene. The CDR3 reads CASSLDSYNYAEQFF. CDR3 bases read: TGTGCCAGCAGTTTGGACAGTTATAACTATGCTGAGCAGTTC.

With respect to this clone: Mouse gene names apply. The read ends 1 residue early relative to the CDR3; the germline J gene fills the gap. The V call is TRBV13-3, the J call TRBJ1-1, with D unresolved. The CDR3 extends over 14 amino acids. V was pared by 3 bases and J by 0 bases, with 9 bases between. The V gene's germline CDR1 is NNHDY and CDR2 SYVADS. CDR3 DNA, as far as it was read: TGTGCCAGCAGTGCAAGAGATGCAAACACAGAAGTCTTC. This codes for CASSARDANTEVF. The entire CDR3 is CASSARDANTEVFF.

Of note for this clone: The genes and germline here are from mouse. Read coverage stops 1 residue before the CDR3 terminus; the germline J gene supplies the remainder. J is TRBJ2-5 and V is TRBV1; TRBD1 agrees at 8 bases. Per germline, CDR1 NSQYPW and CDR2 LRSPGD (reference sequence). The J segment lost 5 bases and the V segment lost 2 bases, leaving 3 bases of the junction unmatched. The CDR3 sequence is 14 residues long. The covered CDR3 bases are TGCACCTGCAGTGCAAGACAGGGGAGAGACACCCAGTAC. It is translated as CTCSARQGRDTQY. The CDR3 reads in full as CTCSARQGRDTQYF.

In its sample, this clone was seen a few times. Gene names are the mouse ones. Read sequence stops 1 residue before the CDR3 end, and the germline J gene provides the missing end. The J gene is TRBJ2-5, the V gene TRBV5; 12 nucleotides line up with TRBD2. The CDR3 is made up of 15 amino acids. Germline values: CDR1 LGHNA, CDR2 YNLKQL (reference sequence). After removal of 3 bases from V and 5 bases from J, the junction contained 3 bases not matched to a gene. The DNA read from the CDR3 is TGTGCCAGCAGCCACGGGACTGGGGGGAGAGACACCCAGTAC. Translated: CASSHGTGGRDTQY. The CDR3 in its entirety is CASSHGTGGRDTQYF.

Remarks on this clone: The germline gene is not matched at one end of the junction; a read error may be the cause. Gene labels here are mouse ones. The CDR3 region is CASSWTGGAGTLYF. CDR3 DNA, as far as it was read: TGTGCAAGCAGCTGGACTGGGGGGGCAGGAACGCTGTAT. The chain couples TRBV16 to TRBJ2-3; 13 bases match TRBD2. The read terminates 1 residue ahead of where the CDR3 ends, so the germline J gene completes it. Germline assignment: CDR1 SGHSA and CDR2 FRNQAP. The CDR3 is 14 residues long. The full variable domain, completed using reference TRBV16 and TRBJ2-3, is NAGVIQTPRHKVTGKGQEATLWCEPISGHSAVFWYRQTIVQGLEFLTYFRNQAPIDDSGMPKERFSAQMPNQSHSTLKIQSTQPQDSAVYLCASSWTGGAGTLYFGSGTRLTVL.

Comments on this clone: Mouse gene names and germline throughout. The read gets to within 1 residue of the CDR3 end, and the germline J gene fills in the rest. V usage is TRBV12-1 and J usage is TRBJ1-6, with a tentative D call TRBD1 (6 bases). TRBJ1-6 is reported as an ORF; its role is uncertain. From germline, CDR1 is SGHSN and CDR2 HYEKVE. This CDR3 has 15 amino acids. The V gene lost 2 bases and the J gene lost 2 bases, with 9 bases spanning the gap. CDR3 DNA, as far as it was read: TGTGCCAGCTCTCCCGGGGGGCCCTATAATTCGCCCCTCTAC. Translation gives CASSPGGPYNSPLY. The full-length CDR3 reads as CASSPGGPYNSPLYF.

On this clone itself: These gene names are mouse names. The read halts 1 residue ahead of the CDR3 end, with the missing end drawn from the germline J gene. The chain joins TRBV26 to TRBJ2-1, with D maybe TRBD2 (5 bases). The CDR3 is 14 residues long. V gave up 2 bases and J gave up 3 bases, with 8 bases separating them. The germline gives CDR1 KGHPV, CDR2 FQNQEV (reference sequence). Partial CDR3 DNA: TGTGCCAGCAGTCTGGCGGACTCCTATGCTGAGCAGTTC. Protein product: CASSLADSYAEQF. The CDR3 reads in full as CASSLADSYAEQFF.

As concerns this clone: Germline and genes: mouse. CDR3 sequence reads: CASGTTNTEVFF. The covered CDR3 bases are TGTGCAAGCGGGACAACAAACACAGAAGTCTTC. The gene calls are TRBV16 and TRBJ1-1, with D possibly TRBD1 on 6 matching bases. Coverage ceases 1 residue before the CDR3 finishes, and the germline J gene fills in the end. CDR3 length: 12 residues. CDR1 is SGHSA, CDR2 FRNQAP, per germline. V dropped 8 bases and J dropped 0 bases, with 7 bases sitting between them. The full variable domain, completed using reference TRBV16 and TRBJ1-1, is NAGVIQTPRHKVTGKGQEATLWCEPISGHSAVFWYRQTIVQGLEFLTYFRNQAPIDDSGMPKERFSAQMPNQSHSTLKIQSTQPQDSAVYLCASGTTNTEVFFGKGTRLTVV.

As regards this clone: Any gene name here is a mouse gene name. Read coverage stops 1 residue before the CDR3 terminus; the germline J gene supplies the remainder. The J gene is TRBJ2-1, the V gene TRBV20; D is undetermined. The germline V gene has CDR1 GFQATS and CDR2 STVNSAI. The CDR3 consists of 11 residues. V lost 3 bases and J 5 bases, leaving 5 bases between the germline ends. The part of the CDR3 DNA that was read is TGTGGTGCTAGACAGAATGCTGAGCAGTTC. Translating gives CGARQNAEQF. The entire CDR3 sequence reads CGARQNAEQFF.

This clone has more than one count but fewer than ten. All gene names here are mouse names. The CDR3 is cut off 1 residue early in the read; its end comes from the germline J gene. The chain couples TRBV26 to TRBJ2-7; tentatively, D is TRBD1 (5 bases). Germline V gives CDR1 KGHPV, CDR2 FQNQEV (reference sequence). This CDR3 is built from 11 residues. Trimming pared 6 bases from V and 2 bases from J, leaving 5 bases between. CDR3 sequence: CASRDTYEQYF. CDR3 DNA (partial): TGTGCCAGCAGGGACACCTATGAACAGTAC.

This clone has a handful of counts. The listed genes are named as in mouse. The DNA ends 1 residue before the CDR3 does, and the rest of the CDR3 is filled in from the germline J gene. The chain links TRBV5 to TRBJ2-1; the D is unclear. In germline, CDR1 is LGHNA, CDR2 YNLKQL (reference sequence). V was pared by 1 base and J by 7 bases, with 5 bases between. The CDR3 length is 12 residues. The DNA read from the CDR3 is TGTGCCAGCAGCCAAGTAGGGGCTGAGCAGTTC. This encodes CASSQVGAEQF. The full CDR3 protein is CASSQVGAEQFF.

As to this clone: Gene names and germline refer to mouse. The read ends 1 residue before the CDR3 terminus; that terminus is restored from the germline J gene. The chain carries TRBV15 and TRBJ1-1, with D perhaps matching TRBD1 (6 bases). Trimming cost V 6 bases and J 1 base, with 12 bases left between them. CDR1 is SGHND, CDR2 FRSKSL, per germline. CDR3 length equals 14 residues. The part of the CDR3 DNA that was read is TGTGCCAGCAGCCCCGGGACAAAAAACACAGAAGTCTTC. This codes for CASSPGTKNTEVF. The CDR3 in full is CASSPGTKNTEVFF.

This clone was detected only once. Gene names refer to mouse genes. The CDR3 end is not reached by the read, which stops 1 residue before it; the germline J gene fills it in. The chain combines TRBV23 with TRBJ2-3; the DNA was not compared with TRBD1, the D call given in the table. Looked up from germline, CDR1 is KGHTA and CDR2 is FQNQQP. This CDR3 has 15 residues. The chain's CDR3 is CSSSQEGASAETLYF. The covered CDR3 bases are TGCTCCAGCAGTCAAGAGGGGGCCAGTGCAGAAACGCTGTAT.

Within the sample, this clone is large (0.1 to 1%). All gene names here are mouse names. From the germline J gene comes the end of the CDR3, since the read stops 1 residue before it. V usage is TRBV20 and J usage is TRBJ2-5; a possible D gene is TRBD1 (5 bases). The V gene's germline CDR1 is GFQATS and CDR2 STVNSAI. The length of the CDR3 is 12 residues. V gave up 7 bases and J gave up 5 bases, with 13 bases separating them. The CDR3 sequence: CGVSGSGDTQYF. The part of the CDR3 DNA that was read is TGTGGTGTGTCAGGGTCGGGAGACACCCAGTAC.

To note about this clone: Gene names follow the mouse nomenclature. The read ends 1 residue before the CDR3 terminus; that terminus is restored from the germline J gene. This chain links TRBV4 with TRBJ1-1; D unclear. The CDR3 is made up of 11 amino acids. Germline loops: CDR1 LGHDT, CDR2 YNNKQL (reference sequence). V was clipped by 5 bases and J by 4 bases, with 5 bases between them. Partial CDR3 DNA: TGTGCCAGCAGCGTCCTCACAGAAGTCTTC. This translates into CASSVLTEVF. The whole CDR3 region reads CASSVLTEVFF.

With regard to this clone: Any gene name here is a mouse gene name. The read ends 1 residue before the CDR3 terminus; that terminus is restored from the germline J gene. The genes are TRBV26 and TRBJ2-2; D uncertain. Trimming removed 2 bases from V and 0 bases from J, with 7 bases in between. The germline CDR1 and CDR2 sequences are KGHPV and FQNQEV (reference sequence). The CDR3 loop spans 15 amino acids. CDR3 region: CASSLRDANTGQLYF. The covered CDR3 bases are TGTGCCAGCAGTCTGAGGGATGCAAACACCGGGCAGCTCTAC. The whole variable domain, filled in from reference TRBV26 and TRBJ2-2, reads NSKVIQTPRYLVKGQGQKAKMRCIPEKGHPVVFWYQQNKNNEFKFLINFQNQEVLQQIDMTEKRFSAECPSNSPCSLEIQSSEAGDSALYLCASSLRDANTGQLYFGEGSKLTVL.

Points on this clone: Any gene name here is a mouse gene name. The DNA read from the CDR3 is TGTGCCAGCAGCCAAGATGAGGGACTGGGGGATGAACAGTAC. It codes for CASSQDEGLGDEQY. The whole CDR3 protein is CASSQDEGLGDEQYF. V and J are TRBV2 and TRBJ2-7; the match to TRBD2 covers 11 bases. The CDR3 goes on 1 residue after the read ends, and that part is filled in from the germline J gene. Germline V gene sequence: CDR1 LGHNA, CDR2 YSYQKL. This CDR3 spans 15 amino acids. V dropped 0 bases and J dropped 5; count of bases not matched to a gene: 3.

As for this clone: The germline and genes are mouse ones. The read halts 1 residue ahead of the CDR3 end, with the missing end drawn from the germline J gene. J is TRBJ2-7 and V is TRBV23; the DNA was not used to check the table's D call, TRBD2. The germline V gene encodes CDR1 KGHTA and CDR2 FQNQQP. The CDR3 spans 13 residues. This CDR3 is CSSSRLGFYEQYF. Incomplete CDR3 DNA: TGCTCCAGCAGTCGACTGGGGTTCTATGAACAGTAC.

To note about this clone: Gene names are mouse gene names. The read gets to within 1 residue of the CDR3 end, and the germline J gene fills in the rest. This chain uses TRBV26 with TRBJ1-4; 10 bases fit TRBD1. Trimming took 5 bases from V and 5 from J; bases not matched to a gene: 5. The germline V gene has CDR1 KGHPV and CDR2 FQNQEV (reference sequence). There are 15 residues in the CDR3. CDR3 DNA, as far as it was read: TGTGCCAGCAGTTCGCCGGGACAGGGGAACGAAAGATTATTT. This sequence encodes CASSSPGQGNERLF. The complete CDR3 reads CASSSPGQGNERLFF. Using reference TRBV26 and TRBJ1-4 for the parts outside the CDR3, the full variable domain is NSKVIQTPRYLVKGQGQKAKMRCIPEKGHPVVFWYQQNKNNEFKFLINFQNQEVLQQIDMTEKRFSAECPSNSPCSLEIQSSEAGDSALYLCASSSPGQGNERLFFGHGTKLSVL.

Details on this clone: Gene labels here are mouse ones. The covered CDR3 bases are TGTGCAAGCAGCCTGACAGCAAACACAGAAGTCTTC. Its translation: CASSLTANTEVF. The CDR3 as a whole reads CASSLTANTEVFF. The V and J genes are TRBV16 and TRBJ1-1; maybe TRBD1 (5 bases). Read coverage stops 1 residue before the CDR3 terminus; the germline J gene supplies the remainder. This CDR3 has 13 residues. Deletions cut 5 bases from V and 0 bases from J, with 7 bases between. Germline V gives CDR1 SGHSA, CDR2 FRNQAP.

Of note for this clone: Genes here carry mouse names. The observed sequence ends 1 residue before the CDR3 terminus, with the missing tail filled in from the germline J gene. The chain employs TRBV15 and TRBJ2-7; D uncertain. V lost 3 bases, J lost 4 bases, and 4 bases lay in between. Per germline, CDR1 SGHND and CDR2 FRSKSL. CDR3 length: 11 amino acids. This CDR3 is CASSLGYEQYF. CDR3 DNA, as far as it was read: TGTGCCAGCAGTTTGGGGTATGAACAGTAC.

As to this clone: Germline and genes here are mouse. The sequenced fragment ends 1 residue before the CDR3 boundary, so the rest is inferred from the germline J gene. The chain is built from TRBV3 and TRBJ2-1; 11 bases map to TRBD2. CDR3 length: 14 residues. V lost 5 bases, J lost 7 bases, and 4 bases stayed unmatched. The germline V gene has CDR1 SNHLY and CDR2 FYNGKV (reference sequence). The sequenced CDR3 bases are TGTGCCAGCAGCAACTGGGGGGGCGGCGCTGAGCAGTTC. It is translated as CASSNWGGGAEQF. The full CDR3 sequence reads CASSNWGGGAEQFF.

There are a few counts of this clone. Gene labels here are mouse ones. The observed sequence ends 1 residue before the CDR3 terminus, with the missing tail filled in from the germline J gene. The chain recombines TRBV1 with TRBJ2-7; D gene unclear. V was shortened by 0 bases and J by 3 bases, with 12 bases between the two germline ends. The CDR3 loop spans 15 amino acids. CDR1 is NSQYPW and CDR2 is LRSPGD in the germline V gene (reference sequence). CDR3: CTCSADPPQIYEQYF. CDR3 DNA, as far as it was read: TGCACCTGCAGTGCAGATCCCCCACAAATCTATGAACAGTAC.

As concerns this clone: Genes here carry mouse names. The CDR3 end is not reached by the read, which stops 1 residue before it; the germline J gene fills it in. The chain carries TRBV3 and TRBJ2-7; D is undetermined. The CDR3 extends over 14 amino acids. Trimming took 1 base from V and 0 from J, leaving 7 bases between them. Germline V gene lookup returns CDR1 SNHLY and CDR2 FYNGKV (reference sequence). The DNA read from the CDR3 is TGTGCCAGCAGCTTAGGAGGGAGCTCCTATGAACAGTAC. Its translation is CASSLGGSSYEQY. The whole CDR3 protein reads CASSLGGSSYEQYF.

Of note for this clone: The genes and germline here are from mouse. The read terminates 1 residue before the CDR3 end, so the remaining end is supplied by the germline J gene. The V and J genes are TRBV14 and TRBJ2-5; TRBD2 is a possible D gene (5 bases). The V end lost 4 bases, the J end lost 0 bases, and 6 bases lay between the germline ends. Germline CDR1 and CDR2: SGHDT and FRDEAV. The CDR3 has 13 residues. The covered CDR3 bases are TGTGCCAGCAGTGTGGGGAACCAAGACACCCAGTAC. It encodes CASSVGNQDTQY. The CDR3 in its entirety is CASSVGNQDTQYF.

About this clone: Gene names denote mouse genes. With the read ending 1 residue before the CDR3 end, the germline J gene is used to fill in that end. V is TRBV13-2 and J is TRBJ2-5; D is possibly TRBD2 (6 bases). V was shortened by 3 bases and J by 7 bases, with 9 bases between the two germline ends. CDR1 and CDR2 (germline): NNHNN, SYGAGS (reference sequence). This CDR3 is built from 12 residues. CDR3 DNA, as far as it was read: TGTGCCAGCGGTGGGGGACTAAACACCCAGTAC. Amino acid sequence: CASGGGLNTQY. The complete CDR3 reads CASGGGLNTQYF.

This clone was detected a few times. These gene names are mouse names. Read data end 1 residue before the CDR3 end; the end is taken from the germline J gene. The chain joins TRBV26 to TRBJ2-4; D gene unclear. V was cut by 4 bases and J by 0 bases, with 5 bases left in between. Germline V gives CDR1 KGHPV, CDR2 FQNQEV (reference sequence). This CDR3 comprises 13 residues. The CDR3 loop reads CASSHSSQNTLYF. CDR3 DNA (partial): TGTGCCAGCAGTCACAGTAGTCAAAACACCTTGTAC.

A note on this clone: Gene names refer to mouse genes. The read ends 1 residue early relative to the CDR3; the germline J gene fills the gap. V is TRBV3 and J is TRBJ1-2, with D hard to call. V was cut by 5 bases and J by 1 base, with 5 bases left in between. Germline CDR1 is SNHLY and CDR2 is FYNGKV (reference sequence). The CDR3 is 12 amino acids. CDR3 bases read: TGTGCCAGCAGCCGGGGAAACTCCGACTACACC. This encodes CASSRGNSDYT. The CDR3 in full is CASSRGNSDYTF.

Concerning this clone itself: The genes are named according to mouse. The part of the CDR3 DNA that was read is TGTGCCAGCAGTAGGACTGGGGGGGCCTATGCTGAGCAGTTC. Residues: CASSRTGGAYAEQF. The full CDR3 protein reads CASSRTGGAYAEQFF. This rearrangement joins TRBV3 to TRBJ2-1; TRBD2 matches at 13 bases. The read stops 1 residue short of the end of the CDR3; the missing end is completed from the germline J gene. The CDR3 is 15 amino acids. The ends lost 6 bases at V and 3 bases at J; junction bases unmatched: 2. Germline V gives CDR1 SNHLY, CDR2 FYNGKV (reference sequence).